This T cell receptor (beta chain) was obtained from a study of blood T cell repertoires in COVID-19. About the study: Samples taken during acute and convalescent COVID-19 were collected in the United States, Italy and Spain. The analysed material was cDNA or gDNA that came from T cells, B-cell-depleted T cells, or PBMCs.

The germline V gene encodes CDR1 SGHTA and CDR2 FQGNSA. The CDR3 is 15 amino acids. V was pared by 2 bases and J by 3 bases, with 4 bases of the junction left unmatched. In the authors' methods: The authors estimated nucleated cell counts from reference gene primer amplification. The data were produced by immunoSEQ multiplex PCR, yet TCRdb's version contains in-frame clones alone and is incomplete. V and J calls and clone size follow that table, whereas D and trimming were derived from the DNA. The table lists 140,000 to 150,000 clones, 80% to 90% of them singletons. Material: peripheral blood. This TCR was recovered from a human donor in a cohort sampled during active COVID-19. This sequence joins TRBV7-2 and TRBJ2-1; 7 bases match TRBD2. The CDR3 here is CASSLRASGYNEQFF. CDR3 DNA: TGTGCCAGCAGCTTAAGGGCTAGCGGCTACAATGAGCAGTTCTTC.